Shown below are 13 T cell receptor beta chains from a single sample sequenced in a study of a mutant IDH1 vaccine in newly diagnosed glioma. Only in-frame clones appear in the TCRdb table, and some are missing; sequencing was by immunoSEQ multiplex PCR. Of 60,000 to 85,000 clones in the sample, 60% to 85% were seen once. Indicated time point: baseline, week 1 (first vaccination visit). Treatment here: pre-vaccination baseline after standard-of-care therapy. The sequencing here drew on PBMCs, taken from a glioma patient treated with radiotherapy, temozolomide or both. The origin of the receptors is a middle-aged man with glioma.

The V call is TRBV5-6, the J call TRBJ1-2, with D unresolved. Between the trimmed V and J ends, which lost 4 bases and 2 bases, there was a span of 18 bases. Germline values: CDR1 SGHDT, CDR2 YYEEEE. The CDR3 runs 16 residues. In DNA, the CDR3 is TGTGCCAGCAGCGGGTCTGTTTGGACGGGAAACTATGGCTACACCTTC. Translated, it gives CASSGSVWTGNYGYTF.

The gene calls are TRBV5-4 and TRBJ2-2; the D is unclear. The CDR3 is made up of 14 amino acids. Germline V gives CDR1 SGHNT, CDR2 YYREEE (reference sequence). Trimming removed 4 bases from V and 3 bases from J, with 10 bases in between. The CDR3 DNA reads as TGTGCCAGCAGCGATGACACATACACCGGGGAGCTGTTTTTT. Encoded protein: CASSDDTYTGELFF.

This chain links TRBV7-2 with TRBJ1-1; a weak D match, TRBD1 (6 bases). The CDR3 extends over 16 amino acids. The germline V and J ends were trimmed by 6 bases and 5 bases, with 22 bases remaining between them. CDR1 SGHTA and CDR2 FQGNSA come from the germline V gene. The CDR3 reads CASRNRALSPGTEAFF. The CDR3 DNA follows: TGTGCCAGCAGAAACAGGGCCCTTTCACCTGGTACTGAAGCTTTCTTT.

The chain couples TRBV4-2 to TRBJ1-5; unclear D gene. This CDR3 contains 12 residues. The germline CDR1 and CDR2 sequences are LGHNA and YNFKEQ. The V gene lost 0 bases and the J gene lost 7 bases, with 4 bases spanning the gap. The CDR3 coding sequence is TGTGCCAGCAGCCAAGATCGACAGCCCCAGCATTTT. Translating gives CASSQDRQPQHF.

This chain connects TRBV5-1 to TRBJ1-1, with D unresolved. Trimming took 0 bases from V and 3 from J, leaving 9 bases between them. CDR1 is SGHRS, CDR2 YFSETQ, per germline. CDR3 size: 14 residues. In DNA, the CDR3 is TGCGCCAGCAGCTTGGAAGTCAGTTACACTGAAGCTTTCTTT. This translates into CASSLEVSYTEAFF.

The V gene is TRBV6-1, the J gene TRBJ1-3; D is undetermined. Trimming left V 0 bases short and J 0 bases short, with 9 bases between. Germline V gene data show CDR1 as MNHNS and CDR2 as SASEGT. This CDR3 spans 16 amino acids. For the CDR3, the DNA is TGTGCCAGCAGTGAAGCTCCACGGTTCTCTGGAAACACCATATATTTT. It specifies CASSEAPRFSGNTIYF.

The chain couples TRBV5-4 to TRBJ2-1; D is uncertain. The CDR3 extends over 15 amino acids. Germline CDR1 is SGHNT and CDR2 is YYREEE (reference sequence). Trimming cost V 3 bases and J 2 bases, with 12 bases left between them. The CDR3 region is CASSSATSAYNEQFF. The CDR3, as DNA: TGTGCCAGCAGCTCTGCCACTTCCGCCTACAATGAGCAGTTCTTC.

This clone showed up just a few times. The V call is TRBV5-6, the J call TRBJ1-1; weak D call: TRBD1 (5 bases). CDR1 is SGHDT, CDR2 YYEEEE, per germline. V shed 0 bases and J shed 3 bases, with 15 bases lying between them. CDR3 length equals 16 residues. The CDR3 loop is CASSLAVGGVDTEAFF. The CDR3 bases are TGTGCCAGCAGCTTGGCCGTGGGGGGGGTGGACACTGAAGCTTTCTTT.

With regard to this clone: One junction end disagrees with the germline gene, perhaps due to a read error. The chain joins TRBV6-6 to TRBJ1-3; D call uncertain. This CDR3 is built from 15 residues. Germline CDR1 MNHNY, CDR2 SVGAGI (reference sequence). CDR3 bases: TGCGCCAGCAGTTACGGTCAAATCTCTGGAAACACCATATATTTT. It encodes CASSYGQISGNTIYF.

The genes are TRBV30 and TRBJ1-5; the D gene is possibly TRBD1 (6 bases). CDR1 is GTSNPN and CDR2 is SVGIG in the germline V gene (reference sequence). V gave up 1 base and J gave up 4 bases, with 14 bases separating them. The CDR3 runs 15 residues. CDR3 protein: CAWSGFQRGNQPQHF. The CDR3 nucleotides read TGTGCCTGGAGTGGTTTCCAAAGGGGGAATCAGCCCCAGCATTTT.

The CDR3 spells CASSAQGVGNTIYF. CDR3 sequence (DNA): TGTGCCAGCAGTGCCCAGGGGGTGGGAAACACCATATATTTT. V and J are TRBV6-1 and TRBJ1-3; the match to TRBD1 covers 7 bases. CDR3 size: 14 residues. Germline CDR1 and CDR2: MNHNS and SASEGT. After removal of 4 bases from V and 4 bases from J, the junction contained 4 bases not matched to a gene.

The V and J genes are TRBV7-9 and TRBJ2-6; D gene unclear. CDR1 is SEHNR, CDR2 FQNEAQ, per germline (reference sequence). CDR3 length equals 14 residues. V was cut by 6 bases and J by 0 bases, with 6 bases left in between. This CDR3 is CASSSNSGANVLTF. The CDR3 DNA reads TGTGCCAGCAGTTCGAACTCTGGGGCCAACGTCCTGACTTTC.

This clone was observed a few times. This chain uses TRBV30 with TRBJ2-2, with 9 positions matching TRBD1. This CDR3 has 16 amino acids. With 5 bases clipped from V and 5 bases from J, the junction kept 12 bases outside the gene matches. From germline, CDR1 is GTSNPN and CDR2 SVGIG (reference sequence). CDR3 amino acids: CAWGGRTGVETGELFF. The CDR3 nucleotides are TGTGCCTGGGGGGGACGGACAGGGGTGGAAACCGGGGAGCTGTTTTTT.